The next 5 T cell receptor beta chains were all read from a single sample in a study of neurological immune-mediated disorders. Time point in this sample: longitudinal time-point 3. TCRdb reprocessed the 5' RACE reads via MiXCR and lists one record per CDR3 protein. The table includes tens of thousands of distinct CDR3 sequences, around 4.5% detected once. The sample was PBMCs. The receptors were gathered from a woman aged 55-69 years with multiple sclerosis.

The sample holds many counts of this clonotype. The CDR3 protein is CASSRTGFANTGELFF. The CDR3 bases are TGCGCCAGCAGCCGCACAGGGTTCGCGAACACCGGGGAGCTGTTTTTT. The V and J genes are TRBV5-1 and TRBJ2-2; D possibly corresponds to TRBD1 (6 bases). V dropped 4 bases and J dropped 0 bases, with 13 bases sitting between them. The CDR3 totals 16 residues. Germline values: CDR1 SGHRS, CDR2 YFSETQ. Combining the CDR3 with reference TRBV5-1 and TRBJ2-2 gives the whole variable domain KAGVTQTPRYLIKTRGQQVTLSCSPISGHRSVSWYQQTPGQGLQFLFEYFSETQRNKGNFPGRFSGRQFSNSRSEMNVSTLELGDSALYLCASSRTGFANTGELFFGEGSRLTVL.

This clonotype was seen ten or more times. The chain has TRBV12-3 or TRBV12-4 and TRBJ1-5; no firm D call. V lost 4 bases, J lost 6 bases, and 10 bases lay in between. CDR3 length: 13 amino acids. CDR3: CASSWADSQPQHF. CDR3 nucleotides: TGTGCCAGCAGTTGGGCAGATAGTCAGCCCCAGCATTTT.

This clonotype was seen ten or more times. DNA of the CDR3: TGTGCCACCGGAGGCAGCAGCACAGATACGCAGTATTTT. Protein: CATGGSSTDTQYF. The rearrangement links TRBV24-1 to TRBJ2-3; D possibly corresponds to TRBD2 (5 bases). Germline CDR1 reads KGHDR; CDR2 reads SFDVKD. The CDR3 consists of 13 residues. V lost 9 bases, J lost 0 bases, and 9 bases lay in between.

This clonotype was seen only a few times. The rearrangement links TRBV30 to TRBJ1-1; 7 bases map to TRBD1. The CDR3 spans 13 residues. Trimming removed 5 bases from V and 3 bases from J; junction bases left unmatched: 6. CDR1 GTSNPN and CDR2 SVGIG come from the germline V gene (reference sequence). DNA of the CDR3: TGTGCCTGGGCCCGGGACAGCCACACTGAAGCTTTCTTT. It yields the protein CAWARDSHTEAFF.

In this sample, this clonotype turned up many times. The genes are TRBV2 and TRBJ2-7; D is unclear. The V end lost 1 base, the J end lost 3 bases, and 10 bases lay between the germline ends. CDR3 size: 14 residues. The germline V gene encodes CDR1 SNHLY and CDR2 FYNNEI. The CDR3 here is CASSEGLTNYEQYF. The CDR3 DNA is TGTGCCAGCAGTGAAGGTCTCACCAACTACGAGCAGTACTTC.